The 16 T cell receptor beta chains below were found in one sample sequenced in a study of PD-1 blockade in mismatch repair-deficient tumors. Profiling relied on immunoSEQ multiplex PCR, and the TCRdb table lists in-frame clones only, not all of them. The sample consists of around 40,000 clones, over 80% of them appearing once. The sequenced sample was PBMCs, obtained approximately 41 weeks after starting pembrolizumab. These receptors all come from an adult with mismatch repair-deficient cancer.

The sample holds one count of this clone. CDR3 region: CASSLAGQAYGYTF. The CDR3 nucleotides are TGTGCCAGCAGCCTCGCCGGACAGGCCTATGGCTACACCTTC. The chain carries TRBV5-4 and TRBJ1-2; the match to TRBD1 covers 7 bases. This CDR3 has 14 residues. Germline V lookup: CDR1 SGHNT, CDR2 YYREEE (reference sequence). V lost 4 bases and J lost 4; bases outside the gene matches: 7.

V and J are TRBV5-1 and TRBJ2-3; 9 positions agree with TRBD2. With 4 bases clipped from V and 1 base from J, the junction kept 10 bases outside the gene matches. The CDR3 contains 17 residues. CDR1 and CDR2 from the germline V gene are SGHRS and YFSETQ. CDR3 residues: CASSKTRASGGTDTQYF. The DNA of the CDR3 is TGCGCCAGCAGCAAAACACGGGCTAGCGGGGGCACAGATACGCAGTATTTT.

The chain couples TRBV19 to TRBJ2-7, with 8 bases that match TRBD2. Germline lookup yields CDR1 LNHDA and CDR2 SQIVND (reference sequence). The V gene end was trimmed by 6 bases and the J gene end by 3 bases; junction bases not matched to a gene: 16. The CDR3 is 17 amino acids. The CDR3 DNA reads TGTGCCAGTAGCCAATTGGTCCAAGCGGGAGTAGTCTACGAGCAGTACTTC. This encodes CASSQLVQAGVVYEQYF.

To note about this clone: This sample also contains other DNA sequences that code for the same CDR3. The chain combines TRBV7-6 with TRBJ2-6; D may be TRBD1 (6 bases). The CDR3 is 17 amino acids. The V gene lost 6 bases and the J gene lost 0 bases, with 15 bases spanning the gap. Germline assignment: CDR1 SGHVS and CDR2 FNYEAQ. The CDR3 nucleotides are TGTGCCAGCAGGCCCAGGGGCGCTAGCTCTGGGGCCAACGTCCTGACTTTC. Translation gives CASRPRGASSGANVLTF.

The CDR3, as DNA: TGCGCCAGCAGCTTGGCCGGGACATTTGAGTACACCTTC. Encoded protein: CASSLAGTFEYTF. V and J are TRBV5-1 and TRBJ1-2; maybe TRBD1 (6 bases). This CDR3 is 13 amino acids long. The V and J ends lost 0 bases and 11 bases respectively, with 14 bases between them. Germline assignment: CDR1 SGHRS and CDR2 YFSETQ. The whole variable domain, filled in from reference TRBV5-1 and TRBJ1-2, reads KAGVTQTPRYLIKTRGQQVTLSCSPISGHRSVSWYQQTPGQGLQFLFEYFSETQRNKGNFPGRFSGRQFSNSRSEMNVSTLELGDSALYLCASSLAGTFEYTFGSGTRLTVV.

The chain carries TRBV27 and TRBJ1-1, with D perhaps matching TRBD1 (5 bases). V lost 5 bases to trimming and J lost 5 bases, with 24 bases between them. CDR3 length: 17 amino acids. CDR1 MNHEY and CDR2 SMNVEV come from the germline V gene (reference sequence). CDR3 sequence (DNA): TGTGCCAGCAGTAAACCCGCCCAGGGTTCCCGCTGGACTGAAGCTTTCTTT. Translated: CASSKPAQGSRWTEAFF.

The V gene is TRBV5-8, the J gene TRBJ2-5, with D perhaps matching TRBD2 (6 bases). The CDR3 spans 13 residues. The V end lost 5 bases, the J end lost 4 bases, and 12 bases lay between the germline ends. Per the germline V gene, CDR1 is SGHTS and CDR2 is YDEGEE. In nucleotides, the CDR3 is TGTGCCAGCAGGGAGCGGGCCAGAGAGACCCAGTACTTC. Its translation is CASRERARETQYF.

The CDR3 bases are TGTGCCAGCAGCGTAGGTATTGCGGGCCTGGAAAAACTGTTTTTT. This encodes CASSVGIAGLEKLFF. This chain uses TRBV9 with TRBJ1-4; no clear D gene. Trimming took 0 bases from V and 8 from J, leaving 14 bases between them. The CDR3 sequence is 15 residues long. Germline loops: CDR1 SGDLS, CDR2 YYNGEE. The whole variable domain, remainder taken from reference TRBV9 and TRBJ1-4, is DSGVTQTPKHLITATGQRVTLRCSPRSGDLSVYWYQQSLDQGLQFLIQYYNGEERAKGNILERFSAQQFPDLHSELNLSSLELGDSALYFCASSVGIAGLEKLFFGSGTQLSVL.

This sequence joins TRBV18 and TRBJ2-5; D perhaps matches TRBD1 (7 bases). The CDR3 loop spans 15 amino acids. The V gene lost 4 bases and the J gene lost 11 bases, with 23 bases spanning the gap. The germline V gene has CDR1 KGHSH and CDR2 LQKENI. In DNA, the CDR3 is TGTGCCAGCTCACTCGAACAGGGGACCCTTCGGGAGCAGTACTTC. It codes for CASSLEQGTLREQYF.

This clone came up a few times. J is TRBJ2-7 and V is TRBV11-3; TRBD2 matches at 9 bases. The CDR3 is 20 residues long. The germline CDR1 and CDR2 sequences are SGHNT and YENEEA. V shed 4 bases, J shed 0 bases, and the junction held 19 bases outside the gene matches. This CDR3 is CASSSFAPGLAFGLSYEQYF. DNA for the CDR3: TGTGCCAGCAGCTCCTTTGCTCCGGGACTAGCCTTTGGCCTCTCCTACGAGCAGTACTTC.

The DNA for the CDR3 is TGTGCCAGCAGCGCCGGACAGATAGGTAACACTGAAGCTTTCTTT. This encodes CASSAGQIGNTEAFF. The V gene is TRBV6-1, the J gene TRBJ1-1, with D possibly TRBD1 on 6 matching bases. This CDR3 spans 15 amino acids. Germline values: CDR1 MNHNS, CDR2 SASEGT. Trimming took 6 bases from V and 2 from J, leaving 16 bases between them.

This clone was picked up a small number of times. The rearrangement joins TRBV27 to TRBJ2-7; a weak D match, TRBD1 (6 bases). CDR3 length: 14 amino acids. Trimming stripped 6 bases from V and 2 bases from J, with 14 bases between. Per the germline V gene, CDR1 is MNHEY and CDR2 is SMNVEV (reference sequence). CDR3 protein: CASSPFRGTYEQYF. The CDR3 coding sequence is TGTGCCAGCAGCCCATTCAGGGGTACCTACGAGCAGTACTTC.

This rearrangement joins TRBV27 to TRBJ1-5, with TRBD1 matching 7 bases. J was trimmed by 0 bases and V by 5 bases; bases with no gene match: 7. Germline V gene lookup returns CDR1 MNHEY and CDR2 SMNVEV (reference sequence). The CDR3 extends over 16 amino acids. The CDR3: CASSTRQGYSNQPQHF. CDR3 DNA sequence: TGTGCCAGCAGTACCCGACAGGGTTATAGCAATCAGCCCCAGCATTTT.

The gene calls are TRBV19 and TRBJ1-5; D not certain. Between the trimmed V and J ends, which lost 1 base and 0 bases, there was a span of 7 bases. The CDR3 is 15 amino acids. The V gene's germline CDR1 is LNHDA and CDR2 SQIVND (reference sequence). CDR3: CASSIVEHSNQPQHF. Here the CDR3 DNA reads TGTGCCAGTAGTATAGTGGAGCATAGCAATCAGCCCCAGCATTTT.

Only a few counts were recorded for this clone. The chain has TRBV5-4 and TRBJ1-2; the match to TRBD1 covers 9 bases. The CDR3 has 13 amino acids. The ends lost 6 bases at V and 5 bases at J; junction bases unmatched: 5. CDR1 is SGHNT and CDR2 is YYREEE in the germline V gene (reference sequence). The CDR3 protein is CASNPDRGYGYTF. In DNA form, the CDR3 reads TGTGCCAGCAACCCAGACAGGGGGTATGGCTACACCTTC.

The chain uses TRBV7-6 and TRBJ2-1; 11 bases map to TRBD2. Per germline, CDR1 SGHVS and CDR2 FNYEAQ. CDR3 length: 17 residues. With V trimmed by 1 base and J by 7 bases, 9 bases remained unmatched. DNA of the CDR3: TGTGCCAGCAGCTTAGGCCAACTAGCGGGAGTGTATAATGAGCAGTTCTTC. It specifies CASSLGQLAGVYNEQFF.